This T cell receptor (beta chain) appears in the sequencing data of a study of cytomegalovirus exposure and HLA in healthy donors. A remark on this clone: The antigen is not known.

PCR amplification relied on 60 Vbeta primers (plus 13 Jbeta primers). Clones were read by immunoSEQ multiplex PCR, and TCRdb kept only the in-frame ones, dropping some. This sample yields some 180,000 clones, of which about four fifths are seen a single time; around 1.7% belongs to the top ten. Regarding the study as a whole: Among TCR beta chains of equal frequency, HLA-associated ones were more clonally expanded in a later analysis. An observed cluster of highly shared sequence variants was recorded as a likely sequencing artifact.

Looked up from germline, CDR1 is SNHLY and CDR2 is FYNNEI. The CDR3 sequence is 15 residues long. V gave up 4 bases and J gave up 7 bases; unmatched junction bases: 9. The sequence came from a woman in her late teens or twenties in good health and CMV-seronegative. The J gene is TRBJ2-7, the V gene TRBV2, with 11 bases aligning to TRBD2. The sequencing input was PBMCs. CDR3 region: CASSGKLAGVSEQYF. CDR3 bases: TGTGCCAGCAGTGGTAAACTAGCGGGAGTCAGTGAGCAGTACTTC.